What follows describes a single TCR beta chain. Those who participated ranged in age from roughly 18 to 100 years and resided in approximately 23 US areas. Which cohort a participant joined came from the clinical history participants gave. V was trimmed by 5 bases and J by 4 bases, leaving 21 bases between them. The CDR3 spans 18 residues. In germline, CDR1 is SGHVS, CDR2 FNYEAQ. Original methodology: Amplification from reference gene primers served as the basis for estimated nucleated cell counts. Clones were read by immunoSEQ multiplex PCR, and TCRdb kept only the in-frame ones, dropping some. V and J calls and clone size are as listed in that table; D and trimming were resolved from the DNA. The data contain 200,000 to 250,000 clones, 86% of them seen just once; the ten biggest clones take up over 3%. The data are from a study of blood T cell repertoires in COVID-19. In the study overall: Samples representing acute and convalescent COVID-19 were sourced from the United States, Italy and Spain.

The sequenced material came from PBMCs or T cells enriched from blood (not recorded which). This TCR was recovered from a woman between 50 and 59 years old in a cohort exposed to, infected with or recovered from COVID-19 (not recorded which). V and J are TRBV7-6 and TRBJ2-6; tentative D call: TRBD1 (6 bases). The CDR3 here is CASSAWGHLALGANVLTF. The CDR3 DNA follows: TGTGCCAGCAGCGCTTGGGGGCATCTAGCCTTAGGGGCCAACGTCCTGACTTTC.